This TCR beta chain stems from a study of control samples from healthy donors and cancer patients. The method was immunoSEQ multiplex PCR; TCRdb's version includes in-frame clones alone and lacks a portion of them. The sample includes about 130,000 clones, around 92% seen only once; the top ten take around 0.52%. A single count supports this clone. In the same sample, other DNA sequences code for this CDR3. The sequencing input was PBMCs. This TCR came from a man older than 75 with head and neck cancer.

CDR3 sequence reads: CASSLKDRGTYNEQFF. CDR3 nucleotides: TGTGCCAGCAGCTTGAAGGACAGGGGCACCTACAATGAGCAGTTCTTC. J is TRBJ2-1 and V is TRBV7-9; TRBD1 agrees at 9 bases. CDR3 size: 16 residues. CDR1 and CDR2 (germline): SEHNR, FQNEAQ (reference sequence). V trimming: 3 bases; J trimming: 2 bases; junction bases outside the gene matches: 5. The full variable domain, in which reference TRBV7-9 and TRBJ2-1 provide the parts outside the CDR3, is DTGVSQNPRHKITKRGQNVTFRCDPISEHNRLYWYRQTLGQGPEFLTYFQNEAQLEKSRLLSDRFSAERPKGSFSTLEIQRTEQGDSAMYLCASSLKDRGTYNEQFFGPGTRLTVL.